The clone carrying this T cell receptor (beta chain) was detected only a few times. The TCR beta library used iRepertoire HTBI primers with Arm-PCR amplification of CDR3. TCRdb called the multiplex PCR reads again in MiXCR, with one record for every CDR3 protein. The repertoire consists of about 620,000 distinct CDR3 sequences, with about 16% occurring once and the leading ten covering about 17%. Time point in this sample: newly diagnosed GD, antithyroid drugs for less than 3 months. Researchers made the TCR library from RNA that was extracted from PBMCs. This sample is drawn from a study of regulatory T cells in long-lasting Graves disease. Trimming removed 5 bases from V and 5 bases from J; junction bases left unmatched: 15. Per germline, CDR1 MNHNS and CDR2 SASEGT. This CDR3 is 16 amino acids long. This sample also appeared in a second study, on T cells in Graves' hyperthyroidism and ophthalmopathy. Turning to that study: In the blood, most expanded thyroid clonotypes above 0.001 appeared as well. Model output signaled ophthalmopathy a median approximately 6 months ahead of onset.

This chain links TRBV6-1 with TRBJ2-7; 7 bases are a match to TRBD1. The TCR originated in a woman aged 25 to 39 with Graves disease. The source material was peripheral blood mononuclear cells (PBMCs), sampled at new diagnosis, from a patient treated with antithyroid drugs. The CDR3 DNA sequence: TGTGCCAGCAGTCTTACCCCGACAGGGTACAAAGACGAGCAGTACTTC. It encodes CASSLTPTGYKDEQYF.